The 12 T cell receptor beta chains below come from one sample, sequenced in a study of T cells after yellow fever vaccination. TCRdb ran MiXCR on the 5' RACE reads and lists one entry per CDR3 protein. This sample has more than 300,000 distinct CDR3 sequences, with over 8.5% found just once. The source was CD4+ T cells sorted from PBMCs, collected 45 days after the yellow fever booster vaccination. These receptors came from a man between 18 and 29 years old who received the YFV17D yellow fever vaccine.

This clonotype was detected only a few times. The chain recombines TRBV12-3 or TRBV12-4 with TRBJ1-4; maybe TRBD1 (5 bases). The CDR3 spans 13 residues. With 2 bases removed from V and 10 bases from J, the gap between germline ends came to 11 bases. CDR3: CASSLFGGGKLFF. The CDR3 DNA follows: TGTGCCAGCAGTTTATTTGGGGGTGGAAAACTGTTTTTT.

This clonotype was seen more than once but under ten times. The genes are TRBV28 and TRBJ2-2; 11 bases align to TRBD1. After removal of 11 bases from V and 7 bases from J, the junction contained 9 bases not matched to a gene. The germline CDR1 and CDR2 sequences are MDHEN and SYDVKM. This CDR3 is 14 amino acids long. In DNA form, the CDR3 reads TGTGCCGCGAAGGACAGGGGGCGGATCGGGGAGCTGTTTTTT. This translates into CAAKDRGRIGELFF.

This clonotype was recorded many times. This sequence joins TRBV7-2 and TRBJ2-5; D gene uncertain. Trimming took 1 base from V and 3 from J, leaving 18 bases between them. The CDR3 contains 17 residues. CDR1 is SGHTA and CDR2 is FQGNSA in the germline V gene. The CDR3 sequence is CASSLGARWFRKETQYF. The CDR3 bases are TGTGCCAGCAGCTTAGGGGCCCGGTGGTTCCGCAAAGAGACCCAGTACTTC.

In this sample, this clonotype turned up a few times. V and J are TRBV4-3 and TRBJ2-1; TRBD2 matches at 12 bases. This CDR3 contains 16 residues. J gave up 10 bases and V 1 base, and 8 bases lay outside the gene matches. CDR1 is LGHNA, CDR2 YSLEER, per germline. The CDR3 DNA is TGCGCCAGCAGCCAAGGTCCGGGACTAGCGGGCCTGGAGCAGTTCTTC. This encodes CASSQGPGLAGLEQFF.

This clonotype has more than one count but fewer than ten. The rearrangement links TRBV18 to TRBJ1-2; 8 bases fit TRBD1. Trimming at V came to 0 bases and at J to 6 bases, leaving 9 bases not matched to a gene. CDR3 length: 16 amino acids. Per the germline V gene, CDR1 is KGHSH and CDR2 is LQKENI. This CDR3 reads CASSPPSRQGLHGYTF. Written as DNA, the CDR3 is TGTGCCAGCTCACCACCGTCGAGACAGGGGCTTCATGGCTACACCTTC.

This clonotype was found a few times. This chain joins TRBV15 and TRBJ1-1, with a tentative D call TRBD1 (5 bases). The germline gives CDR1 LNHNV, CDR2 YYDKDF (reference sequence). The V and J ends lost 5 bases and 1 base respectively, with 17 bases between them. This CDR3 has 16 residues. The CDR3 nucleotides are TGTGCCACCAGCCGACAAACCGGGACTGAGAACACTGAAGCTTTCTTT. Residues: CATSRQTGTENTEAFF.

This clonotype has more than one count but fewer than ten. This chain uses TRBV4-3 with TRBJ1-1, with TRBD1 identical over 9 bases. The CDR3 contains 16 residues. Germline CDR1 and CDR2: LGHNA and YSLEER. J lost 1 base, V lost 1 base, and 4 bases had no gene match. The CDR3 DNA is TGCGCCAGCAGCCAAGTCCTGGGACAGGGGAACACTGAAGCTTTCTTT. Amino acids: CASSQVLGQGNTEAFF.

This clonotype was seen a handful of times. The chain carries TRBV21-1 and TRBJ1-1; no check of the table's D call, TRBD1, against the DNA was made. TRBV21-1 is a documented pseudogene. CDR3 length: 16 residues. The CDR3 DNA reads TGTGCCAGCAGCCTAATACCAACGGGGCGCTGGACTGAAGCTTTCTTT. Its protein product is CASSLIPTGRWTEAFF.

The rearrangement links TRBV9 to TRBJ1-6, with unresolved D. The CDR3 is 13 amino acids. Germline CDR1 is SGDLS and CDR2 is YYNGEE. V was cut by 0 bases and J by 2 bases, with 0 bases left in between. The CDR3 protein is CASSVAYNSPLHF. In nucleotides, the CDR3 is TGTGCCAGCAGCGTAGCCTATAATTCACCCCTCCACTTT. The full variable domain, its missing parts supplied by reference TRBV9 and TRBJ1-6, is DSGVTQTPKHLITATGQRVTLRCSPRSGDLSVYWYQQSLDQGLQFLIQYYNGEERAKGNILERFSAQQFPDLHSELNLSSLELGDSALYFCASSVAYNSPLHFGNGTRLTVT.

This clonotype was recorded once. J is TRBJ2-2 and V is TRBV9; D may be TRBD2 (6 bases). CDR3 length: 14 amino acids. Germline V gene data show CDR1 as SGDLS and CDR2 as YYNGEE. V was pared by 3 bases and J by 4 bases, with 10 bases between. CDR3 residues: CASSAGLLTGELFF. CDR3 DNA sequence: TGTGCCAGCAGCGCGGGACTCCTCACCGGGGAGCTGTTTTTT.

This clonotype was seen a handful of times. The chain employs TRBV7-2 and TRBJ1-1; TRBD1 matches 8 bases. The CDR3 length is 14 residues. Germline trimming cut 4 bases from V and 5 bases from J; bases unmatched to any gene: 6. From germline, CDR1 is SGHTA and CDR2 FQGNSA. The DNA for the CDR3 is TGTGCCAGCAGCTCACAGGGGGATGTGACTGAAGCTTTCTTT. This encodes CASSSQGDVTEAFF.

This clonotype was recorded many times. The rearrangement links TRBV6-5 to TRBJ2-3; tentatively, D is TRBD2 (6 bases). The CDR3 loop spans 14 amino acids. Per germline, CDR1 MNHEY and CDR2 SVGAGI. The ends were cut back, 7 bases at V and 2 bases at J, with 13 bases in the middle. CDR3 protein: CASTRRDATDTQYF. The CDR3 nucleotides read TGTGCCAGCACTCGGCGGGACGCCACAGATACGCAGTATTTT.